This T cell receptor beta chain emerged from a study of shared clonotypes between healthy human individuals. Study outcomes and limitations: Clonotypes not shared had lower generation probabilities than those common to all four donors.

Points on this clone: Its antigen is unknown.

Trimming cost V 9 bases and J 5 bases, with 14 bases left between them. The CDR3 contains 13 residues. Germline assignment: CDR1 SEHNR and CDR2 FQNEAQ (reference sequence). Each cell subset's genomic DNA was divided evenly among several immunoSEQ plates. The method was immunoSEQ multiplex PCR; TCRdb's version includes in-frame clones alone and lacks a portion of them. The top ten hold 0.37% of the sample, which has about 2.5 million clones, 85% to 95% seen once. The study enrolled healthy HIV-negative adults without recent acute infections or vaccinations as donors. CD4+ cells underwent separation, giving CD45RA+ naive and CD45RA-negative memory subsets.

The specimen sequenced was naive CD4+ T cells from PBMCs. Indicated subset: CD45RA+ positively selected. This clonotype originated in a man aged 18-30 years in good health. Some clones in this sample may be carry-over from other donors' samples. The chain recombines TRBV7-9 with TRBJ2-1; maybe TRBD2 (5 bases). CDR3 region: CASTASSNNEQFF. CDR3 DNA: TGTGCCAGTACGGCTAGCAGTAACAATGAGCAGTTCTTC.